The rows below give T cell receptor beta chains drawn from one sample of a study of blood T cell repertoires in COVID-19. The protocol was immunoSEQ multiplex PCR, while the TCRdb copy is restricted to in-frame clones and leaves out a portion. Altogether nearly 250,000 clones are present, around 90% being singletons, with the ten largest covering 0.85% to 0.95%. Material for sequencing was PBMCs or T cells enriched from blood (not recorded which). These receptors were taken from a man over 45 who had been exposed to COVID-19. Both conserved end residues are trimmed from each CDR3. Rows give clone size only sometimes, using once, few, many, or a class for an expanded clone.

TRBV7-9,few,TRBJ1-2,ASSLMSTDDGYT
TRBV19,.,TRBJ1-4,ASSAPGQIASNEKLF
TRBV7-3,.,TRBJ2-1,ASSLRLAGASNEQF
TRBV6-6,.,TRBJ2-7,ASSYSGHNYEQY
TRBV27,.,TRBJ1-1,ASSPWRGGGGLNTEAF
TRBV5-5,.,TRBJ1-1,ASSVSWNTEAF
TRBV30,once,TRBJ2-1,AWRGGSSSYNEQF
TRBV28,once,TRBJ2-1,ASKAGLEQF
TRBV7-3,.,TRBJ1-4,ASSRGANEKLF
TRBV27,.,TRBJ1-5,ASSLTGVGQPQH
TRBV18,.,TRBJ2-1,ASSPLAYNEQF
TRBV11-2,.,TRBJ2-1,ASSLEQGQGWDEQF
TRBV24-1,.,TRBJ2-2,ATSDPAQGTGELF
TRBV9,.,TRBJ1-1,ASSVGQGFIRNTEAF
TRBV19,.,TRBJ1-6,ASSVRDRGSPLH
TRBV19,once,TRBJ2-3,ASSIGGDSTDTQY
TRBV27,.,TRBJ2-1,ASSYILSTRAPYNEQF
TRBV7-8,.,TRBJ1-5,ASSLGFGGSNQPQH
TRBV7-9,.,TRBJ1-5,ASSGDKGTHYSNQPQH
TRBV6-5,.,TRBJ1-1,ASSLDRGLNTEAF
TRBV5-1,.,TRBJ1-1,ASSLSAGRGTEAF
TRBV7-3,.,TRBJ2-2,ASSLFQIPGELF
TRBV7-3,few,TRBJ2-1,ASSPYRAYNEQF
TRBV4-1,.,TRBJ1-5,ASSPGVSNQPQH
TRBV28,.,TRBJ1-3,ASSFSNTIY
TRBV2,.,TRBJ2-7,ASSGYEQY
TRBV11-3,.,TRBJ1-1,ASSLAEDTEAF
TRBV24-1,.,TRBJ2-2,ATSDSGGTNTGELF
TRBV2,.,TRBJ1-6,ASSEQGGSPLH
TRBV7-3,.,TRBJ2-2,ASSFGISSGDTGELF
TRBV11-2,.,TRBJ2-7,ASSLDWSGGSYEQY
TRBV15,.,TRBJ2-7,ATSRGGTGGSEQY
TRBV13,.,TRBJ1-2,AKRDRDGYT
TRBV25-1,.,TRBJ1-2,ASSESPGFSYYGYT
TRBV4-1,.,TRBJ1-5,ASSQGAAAGQPQH
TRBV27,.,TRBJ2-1,ASRVAGRVDEQF
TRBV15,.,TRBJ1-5,ATSSRGQGNGNQPQH
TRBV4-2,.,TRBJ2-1,ASSHGTNPTFYNEQF
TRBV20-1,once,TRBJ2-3,SVFSTDTQY
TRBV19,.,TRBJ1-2,ASSIRGGDYGYT
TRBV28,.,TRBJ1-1,ASMMKRTEAF
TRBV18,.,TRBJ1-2,ASSPQGAIGYT
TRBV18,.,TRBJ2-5,ASSPPGHETQY
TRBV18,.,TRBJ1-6,ASSPRTGDGPLH
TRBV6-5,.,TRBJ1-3,ASSLTGGTGNTIY
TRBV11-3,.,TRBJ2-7,ASSLTGTGPYEQY
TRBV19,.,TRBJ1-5,ASSIEANGNQPQH
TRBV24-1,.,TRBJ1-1,ATSDLGQGDTEAF
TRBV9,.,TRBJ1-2,ASSSGRGARDYGYT
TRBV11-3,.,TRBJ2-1,ASSLDSAKGRLSYNEQF
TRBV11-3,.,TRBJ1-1,ASSFTGGNTEAF
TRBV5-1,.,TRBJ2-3,ASSLEGGRAGDTQY
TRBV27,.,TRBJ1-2,ASSFIQAGKYGYT
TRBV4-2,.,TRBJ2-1,ASSRRTSGVNEQF
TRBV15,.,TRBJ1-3,ATSRAGQGGNTIY
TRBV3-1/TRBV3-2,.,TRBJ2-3,ASSQSRLAGRLGDTQY
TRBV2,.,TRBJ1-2,ASSEAQLTYGYT
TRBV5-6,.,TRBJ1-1,ASSTYSRETEAF
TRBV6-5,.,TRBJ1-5,ASTESSNQPQH
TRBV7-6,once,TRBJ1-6,ASSPDPRGNSPLH